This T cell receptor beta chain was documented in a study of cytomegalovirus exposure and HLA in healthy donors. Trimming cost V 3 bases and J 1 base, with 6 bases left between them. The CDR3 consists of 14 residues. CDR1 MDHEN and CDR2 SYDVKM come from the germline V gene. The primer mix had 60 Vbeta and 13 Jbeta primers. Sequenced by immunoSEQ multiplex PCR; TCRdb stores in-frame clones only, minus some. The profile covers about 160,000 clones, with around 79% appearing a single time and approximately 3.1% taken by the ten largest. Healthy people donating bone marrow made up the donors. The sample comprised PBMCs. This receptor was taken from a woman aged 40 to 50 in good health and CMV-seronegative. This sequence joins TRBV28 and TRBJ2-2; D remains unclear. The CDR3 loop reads CASSLPKNTGELFF. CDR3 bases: TGTGCCAGCAGTTTGCCTAAGAACACCGGGGAGCTGTTTTTT.